This T cell receptor beta chain was obtained from a study of cytomegalovirus exposure and HLA in healthy donors. General study points: Among the CMV-associated chains, three were confirmed in vitro as specific for CMV antigens.

The V and J ends lost 6 bases and 7 bases, in that order; junction bases with no gene match: 18. Germline V gene data show CDR1 as SGHRS and CDR2 as YFSETQ. This CDR3 contains 16 residues. Sequencing used immunoSEQ multiplex PCR; TCRdb keeps in-frame clones, though not all of them. The table includes about 120,000 clones, roughly 90% detected once. A word on this clone: Its antigen is undetermined.

Input material: PBMCs. J is TRBJ1-2 and V is TRBV5-1; 7 bases are shared with TRBD1. The receptor comes from a woman under 30 in good health and CMV-seropositive. CDR3 residues: CASNPGQGGNYGGYTF. CDR3 DNA sequence: TGCGCCAGCAACCCTGGGCAGGGGGGAAATTATGGTGGCTACACCTTC. Variable domain in full (rest from reference TRBV5-1 and TRBJ1-2): KAGVTQTPRYLIKTRGQQVTLSCSPISGHRSVSWYQQTPGQGLQFLFEYFSETQRNKGNFPGRFSGRQFSNSRSEMNVSTLELGDSALYLCASNPGQGGNYGGYTFGSGTRLTVV.